The 5 T cell receptor beta chains below were found in one sample sequenced in a study of T-cell memory formation after mild COVID-19. TCRdb reprocessed the 5' RACE reads via MiXCR and lists one record per CDR3 protein. The table has fewer than 700,000 distinct CDR3 sequences, roughly 18% seen once; the top ten hold around 13%. Sequenced: PBMCs or a T cell subset sorted from them (not recorded which). All receptors come from an adult woman who had mild COVID-19 (a few samples of this study predate the infection). Cell type and time point are not known.

This clonotype was observed many times. This sequence joins TRBV11-2 and TRBJ2-4; unclear D gene. The CDR3 is made up of 13 amino acids. V dropped 3 bases and J dropped 3 bases, with 6 bases sitting between them. Per germline, CDR1 SGHAT and CDR2 FQNNGV. The CDR3 nucleotides are TGTGCCAGCAGCTTGGAGAGCAAAAACATTCAGTACTTC. Translation gives CASSLESKNIQYF.

The chain joins TRBV2 to TRBJ2-7; a weak D match, TRBD1 (6 bases). CDR1 SNHLY and CDR2 FYNNEI come from the germline V gene. CDR3 length: 10 residues. V lost 8 bases and J 6 bases, leaving 8 bases between the germline ends. The CDR3 DNA reads TGTGCCAGCCAGGGGTCCGAGCAGTACTTC. Translation gives CASQGSEQYF. Full variable domain (outside the CDR3, taken from reference TRBV2 and TRBJ2-7): EPEVTQTPSHQVTQMGQEVILRCVPISNHLYFYWYRQILGQKVEFLVSFYNNEISEKSEIFDDQFSVERPDGSNFTLKIRSTKLEDSAMYFCASQGSEQYFGPGTRLTVT.

The rearrangement uses TRBV7-2 and TRBJ2-1; possibly TRBD2 for D (6 bases). Per germline, CDR1 SGHTA and CDR2 FQGNSA. The CDR3 runs 15 residues. The V end was cut by 5 bases, the J end by 1 base, with 12 bases between. CDR3 sequence (DNA): TGTGCCAGCAGCGGTAGACTAGTTTCCTACAATGAGCAGTTCTTC. Translation: CASSGRLVSYNEQFF.

This chain links TRBV10-3 with TRBJ2-5; a weak D match, TRBD1 (7 bases). Germline CDR1 reads ENHRY; CDR2 reads SYGVKD. V was cut by 8 bases and J by 2 bases, with 15 bases left in between. This CDR3 is built from 14 residues. CDR3: CAIGAGTAQETQYF. DNA of the CDR3: TGTGCCATCGGGGCGGGGACAGCTCAAGAGACCCAGTACTTC.

This clonotype was observed a few times. Sequence at one end of the junction differs from germline and may be a read error. V gene TRBV7-7 combines with J gene TRBJ2-5; possible D gene TRBD1, 5 bases. The CDR3 is 15 residues long. Germline V gene sequence: CDR1 SSHAT, CDR2 FNYEAQ (reference sequence). The CDR3 DNA reads as TGTGCTAGCAGCGTGAGAGCAGGGTTTCAGGAGACCCAGTACTTC. It encodes CASSVRAGFQETQYF.